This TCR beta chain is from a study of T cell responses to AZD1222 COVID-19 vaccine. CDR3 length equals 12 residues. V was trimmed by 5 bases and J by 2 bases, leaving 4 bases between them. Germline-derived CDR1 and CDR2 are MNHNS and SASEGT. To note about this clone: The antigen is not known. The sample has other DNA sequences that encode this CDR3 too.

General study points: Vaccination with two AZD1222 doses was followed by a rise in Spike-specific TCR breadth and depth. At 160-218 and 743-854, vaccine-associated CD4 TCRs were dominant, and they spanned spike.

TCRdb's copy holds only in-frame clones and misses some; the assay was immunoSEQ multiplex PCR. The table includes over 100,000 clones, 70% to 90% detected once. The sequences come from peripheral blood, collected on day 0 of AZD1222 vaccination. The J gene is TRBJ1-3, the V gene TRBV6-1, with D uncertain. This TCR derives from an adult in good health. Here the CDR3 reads CASSPTGNTIYF. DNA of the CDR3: TGTGCCAGCAGTCCGACTGGAAACACCATATATTTT.